Presented here are 5 T cell receptor beta chains from one specimen sequenced in a study of blood T cell repertoires in COVID-19. The table came from immunoSEQ multiplex PCR; TCRdb's copy has only in-frame clones and leaves some out. The repertoire consists of about 190,000 clones, with around 84% occurring once and the leading ten covering about 5%. The sequenced sample consisted of peripheral blood. These receptors originate from a woman of 80 years or more with acute or convalescent COVID-19.

J is TRBJ1-6 and V is TRBV27; no clear D. The CDR3 length is 16 residues. V was trimmed by 5 bases and J by 1 base, leaving 12 bases between them. CDR1 and CDR2 (germline): MNHEY, SMNVEV (reference sequence). The CDR3 protein is CASSAGSVSYNSPLHF. The CDR3 DNA reads as TGTGCCAGCAGTGCAGGTTCCGTTTCCTATAATTCACCCCTCCACTTT.

The chain has TRBV5-6 and TRBJ1-2, with D perhaps TRBD1 (5 bases). V was clipped by 1 base and J by 9 bases, with 13 bases between them. The CDR3 is 13 amino acids. Germline CDR1 reads SGHDT; CDR2 reads YYEEEE. The CDR3, as DNA: TGTGCCAGCAGCTTGTTTGGGGCTATGAGCTACACCTTC. It yields the protein CASSLFGAMSYTF.

The chain is built from TRBV5-4 and TRBJ2-5; 10 bases are a match to TRBD2. J was trimmed by 2 bases and V by 4 bases; bases with no gene match: 17. Germline assignment: CDR1 SGHNT and CDR2 YYREEE (reference sequence). The CDR3 sequence is 19 residues long. CDR3 sequence: CASSLRFGSGRREQETQYF. CDR3 nucleotide sequence: TGTGCCAGCAGCCTTCGTTTTGGTAGCGGGAGGCGGGAGCAAGAGACCCAGTACTTC.

DNA for the CDR3: TGTGCCAGCTCACCACCCGGCTATGGCTACACCTTC. It is translated as CASSPPGYGYTF. The chain couples TRBV18 to TRBJ1-2, with D unclear. This CDR3 is built from 12 residues. Germline CDR1 reads KGHSH; CDR2 reads LQKENI. Trimming took off 0 bases at V and 4 bases at J, with 3 bases between the two ends.

The rearrangement links TRBV6-5 to TRBJ2-7, with 7 bases fitting TRBD1. The CDR3 has 14 amino acids. Per germline, CDR1 MNHEY and CDR2 SVGAGI. The ends lost 5 bases at V and 0 bases at J; junction bases unmatched: 4. In DNA, the CDR3 is TGTGCCAGCAGTCCAACAGGGGACTCCTACGAGCAGTACTTC. Its protein product is CASSPTGDSYEQYF.